The rows below give T cell receptor beta chains drawn from one sample of a study of OX40 agonist ivuxolimab in advanced cancers. Some clones are missing from TCRdb's copy, which holds only in-frame ones; the method was immunoSEQ multiplex PCR. The sample consists of about 50,000 clones, about 93% of them appearing once. Sequenced here: CD4+ or CD8+ T cells sorted from blood, sampled in a trial of the OX40 agonist ivuxolimab. These receptors were taken from an adult with an advanced solid tumor such as melanoma, head and neck, liver or kidney cancer. The CDR3 runs from the conserved cysteine through the conserved F or W. The order of the fields is J gene, D gene, clone size, V gene, CDR3 protein, CDR3 DNA. A D gene is named only where the DNA matches it firmly. Size is stated for part of the rows, as once, few or many counts, or as a class when the clone is expanded.

>TRBJ2-7|.|once|TRBV6-5
CASSYSDSYYEQYF
TGTGCCAGCAGTTACTCTGACAGTTACTACGAGCAGTACTTC
>TRBJ1-5|.|.|TRBV27
CASSLSPANSNQPQHF
TGTGCCAGCAGTTTATCGCCTGCTAATAGCAATCAGCCCCAGCATTTT
>TRBJ2-3|.|.|TRBV7-7
CASSPLQKLSTDTQYF
TGTGCTAGCAGCCCGTTACAAAAACTTTCCACAGATACGCAGTATTTT
>TRBJ2-3|.|.|TRBV5-4
CASSSSNTQYF
TGTGCCAGCAGCAGTTCAAATACGCAGTATTTT
>TRBJ2-5|.|.|TRBV21-1
CASSRRDGGTYQETQYF
TGTGCCAGCAGCAGGAGAGACGGGGGGACGTACCAAGAGACCCAGTACTTC
>TRBJ1-1|.|.|TRBV7-9
CASSSAEGPLNTEAFF
TGTGCCAGCAGCTCAGCCGAGGGACCCTTGAACACTGAAGCTTTCTTT
>TRBJ1-6|.|.|TRBV7-9
CATTDSAYSPLHF
TGTGCCACTACGGACAGTGCTTATTCACCCCTCCACTTT
>TRBJ2-3|.|once|TRBV21-1
CASSKVQAGGTDTQYF
TGTGCCAGCAGCAAAGTTCAAGCGGGGGGCACAGATACGCAGTATTTT
>TRBJ2-7|.|.|TRBV7-9
CASSPSGGNRPYEQYF
TGTGCCAGCAGCCCTAGTGGGGGCAATAGACCCTACGAGCAGTACTTC
>TRBJ1-6|TRBD1|few|TRBV19
CASDRGFGNSPLHF
TGTGCCAGTGACAGGGGTTTTGGGAATTCACCCCTCCACTTT